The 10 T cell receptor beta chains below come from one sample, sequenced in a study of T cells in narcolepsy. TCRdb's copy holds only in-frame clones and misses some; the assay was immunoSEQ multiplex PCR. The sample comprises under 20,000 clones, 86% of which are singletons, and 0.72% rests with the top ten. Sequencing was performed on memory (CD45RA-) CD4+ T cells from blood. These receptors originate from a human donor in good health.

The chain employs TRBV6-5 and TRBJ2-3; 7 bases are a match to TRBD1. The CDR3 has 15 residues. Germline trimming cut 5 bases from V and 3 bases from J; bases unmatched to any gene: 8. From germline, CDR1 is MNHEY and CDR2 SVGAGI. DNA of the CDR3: TGTGCCAGCAGTCTCTTTGGACAGGCGACAGATACGCAGTATTTT. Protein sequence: CASSLFGQATDTQYF.

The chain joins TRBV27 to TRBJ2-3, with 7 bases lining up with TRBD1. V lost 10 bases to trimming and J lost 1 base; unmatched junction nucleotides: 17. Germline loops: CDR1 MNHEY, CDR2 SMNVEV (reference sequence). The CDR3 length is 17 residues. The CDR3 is CATTSLLGTARTDTQYF. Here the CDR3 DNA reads TGTGCCACCACGTCCCTATTGGGGACAGCTCGCACAGATACGCAGTATTTT.

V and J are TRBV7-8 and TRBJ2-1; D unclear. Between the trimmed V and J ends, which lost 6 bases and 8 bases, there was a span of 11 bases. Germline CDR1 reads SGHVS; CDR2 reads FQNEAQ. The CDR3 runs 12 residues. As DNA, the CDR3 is TGTGCCAGCAGGGGATATAACGATGAGCAGTTCTTC. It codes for CASRGYNDEQFF.

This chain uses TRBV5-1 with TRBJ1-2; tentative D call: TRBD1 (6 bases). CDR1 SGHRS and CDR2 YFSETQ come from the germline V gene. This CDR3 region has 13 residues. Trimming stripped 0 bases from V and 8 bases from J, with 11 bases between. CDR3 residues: CASSLAGTSGYTF. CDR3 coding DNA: TGCGCCAGCAGCTTGGCTGGGACATCGGGCTACACCTTC.

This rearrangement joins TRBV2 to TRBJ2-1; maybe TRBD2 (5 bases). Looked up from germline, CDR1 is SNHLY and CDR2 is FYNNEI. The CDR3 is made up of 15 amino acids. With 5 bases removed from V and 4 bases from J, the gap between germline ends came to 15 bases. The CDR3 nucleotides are TGTGCCAGCAGTCTTTCGGGATATCCTTACAATGAGCAGTTCTTC. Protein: CASSLSGYPYNEQFF. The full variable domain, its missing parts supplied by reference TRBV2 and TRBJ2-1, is EPEVTQTPSHQVTQMGQEVILRCVPISNHLYFYWYRQILGQKVEFLVSFYNNEISEKSEIFDDQFSVERPDGSNFTLKIRSTKLEDSAMYFCASSLSGYPYNEQFFGPGTRLTVL.

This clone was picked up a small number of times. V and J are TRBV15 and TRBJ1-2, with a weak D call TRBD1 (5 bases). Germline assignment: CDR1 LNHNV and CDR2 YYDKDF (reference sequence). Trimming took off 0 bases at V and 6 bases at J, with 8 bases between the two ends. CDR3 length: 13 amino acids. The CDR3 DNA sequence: TGTGCCACCAGCAGAGATTGGGGGGATGGCTACACCTTC. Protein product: CATSRDWGDGYTF.

The chain's CDR3 is CSVEAGSTDTQYF. As DNA, the CDR3 is TGCAGCGTTGAGGCGGGGAGCACAGATACGCAGTATTTT. This chain links TRBV29-1 with TRBJ2-3, with D possibly being TRBD2 (6 bases). The CDR3 has 13 residues. Germline V gene sequence: CDR1 SQVTM, CDR2 ANQGSEA. Trimming removed 3 bases at V and 0 bases at J, with 7 bases between.

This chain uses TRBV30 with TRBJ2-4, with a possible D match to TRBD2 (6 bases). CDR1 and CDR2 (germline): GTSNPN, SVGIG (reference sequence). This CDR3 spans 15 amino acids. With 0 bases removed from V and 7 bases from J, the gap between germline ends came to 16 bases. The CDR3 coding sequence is TGTGCCTGGAGTGTACTCCACGGGGGAGCGAACATTCAGTACTTC. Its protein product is CAWSVLHGGANIQYF.

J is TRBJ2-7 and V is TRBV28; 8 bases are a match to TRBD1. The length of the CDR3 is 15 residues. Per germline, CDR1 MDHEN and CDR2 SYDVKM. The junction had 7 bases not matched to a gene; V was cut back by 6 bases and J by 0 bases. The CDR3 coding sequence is TGTGCCAGCAGCCACCCAGGGGGCGGCTCCTACGAGCAGTACTTC. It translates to CASSHPGGGSYEQYF.

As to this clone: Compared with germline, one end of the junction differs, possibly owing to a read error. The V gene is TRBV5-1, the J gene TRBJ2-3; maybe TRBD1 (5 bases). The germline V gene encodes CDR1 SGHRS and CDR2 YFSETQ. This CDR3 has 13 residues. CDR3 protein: CVSSVGPTDTQYF. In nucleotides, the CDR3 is TGCGTCAGCAGCGTGGGGCCCACAGATACGCAGTATTTT.